Each of the 9 T cell receptor beta chains below was sequenced from the same sample in a study of blood T cell repertoires in COVID-19. Produced via immunoSEQ multiplex PCR; TCRdb's table is partial and in-frame only. The data contain over 200,000 clones, 85% to 90% of them singletons. The sample was PBMCs or T cells enriched from blood (not recorded which). These receptors were collected from a man aged 18-30 years who had recovered from COVID-19.

The genes are TRBV7-2 and TRBJ1-6; D not resolved. V lost 0 bases and J 9 bases, leaving 9 bases between the germline ends. Germline lookup yields CDR1 SGHTA and CDR2 FQGNSA. CDR3 length: 14 residues. Here the CDR3 DNA reads TGTGCCAGCAGCTTAGCACTAAGAGGTTCACCCCTCCACTTT. It specifies CASSLALRGSPLHF. Together with reference TRBV7-2 and TRBJ1-6, the CDR3 gives the full variable domain: GAGVSQSPSNKVTEKGKDVELRCDPISGHTALYWYRQSLGQGLEFLIYFQGNSAPDKSGLPSDRFSAERTGGSVSTLTIQRTQQEDSAVYLCASSLALRGSPLHFGNGTRLTVT.

The CDR3 is CASSYRDPAYNEQFF. The DNA for the CDR3 is TGTGCCAGCAGCTACCGGGATCCGGCCTACAATGAGCAGTTCTTC. V and J are TRBV11-3 and TRBJ2-1; D may be TRBD2 (5 bases). Deletions cut 4 bases from V and 2 bases from J, with 12 bases between. This CDR3 contains 15 residues. The V gene's germline CDR1 is SGHNT and CDR2 YENEEA.

This clone showed up just once. The genes are TRBV19 and TRBJ2-7, with 8 bases matching TRBD1. V was pared by 4 bases and J by 0 bases, with 5 bases of the junction left unmatched. Germline-derived CDR1 and CDR2 are LNHDA and SQIVND (reference sequence). The CDR3 runs 15 residues. DNA for the CDR3: TGTGCCAGTAGTACCGGACAGGGAAGCTCCTACGAGCAGTACTTC. Its protein product is CASSTGQGSSYEQYF. The full variable domain, its missing parts supplied by reference TRBV19 and TRBJ2-7, is DGGITQSPKYLFRKEGQNVTLSCEQNLNHDAMYWYRQDPGQGLRLIYYSQIVNDFQKGDIAEGYSVSREKKESFPLTVTSAQKNPTAFYLCASSTGQGSSYEQYFGPGTRLTVT.

The rearrangement links TRBV4-1 to TRBJ2-1; no clear D gene. V lost 1 base and J 4 bases, leaving 5 bases between the germline ends. Germline values: CDR1 MGHRA, CDR2 YSYEKL. This CDR3 is built from 13 residues. CDR3 DNA sequence: TGCGCCAGCAGCCAAGCGGAGTACAATGAGCAGTTCTTC. This gives the protein CASSQAEYNEQFF.

The count of this clone is one. The chain uses TRBV10-2 and TRBJ2-3; 8 bases agree with TRBD1. Per germline, CDR1 WSHSY and CDR2 SAAADI. V shed 3 bases and J 3 bases; nucleotides not matched to a gene: 2. The CDR3 totals 14 residues. The CDR3 nucleotides are TGCGCCAGCAGTGACAGGGGGCGGACAGATACGCAGTATTTT. This gives the protein CASSDRGRTDTQYF.

This clone was seen just once. This rearrangement joins TRBV7-9 to TRBJ1-2; 8 nucleotides match TRBD1. From germline, CDR1 is SEHNR and CDR2 FQNEAQ (reference sequence). Trimming cost V 5 bases and J 7 bases; bases outside gene matches: 9. This CDR3 region has 14 residues. The DNA of the CDR3 is TGTGCCAGCAGCCCCCCCGGACAGGGTTTTGGCTACACCTTC. Translating gives CASSPPGQGFGYTF.

This clone was detected only a few times. J is TRBJ1-6 and V is TRBV5-1; 11 nucleotides align to TRBD1. The CDR3 has 20 residues. V lost 0 bases and J lost 0; bases outside the gene matches: 8. CDR1 is SGHRS, CDR2 YFSETQ, per germline. The CDR3 nucleotides are TGCGCCAGCAGCTTGGGGACAGGGGGCTCCTTAAGCTCCTATAATTCACCCCTCCACTTT. It specifies CASSLGTGGSLSSYNSPLHF.

The rearrangement links TRBV5-6 to TRBJ2-7; 8 bases agree with TRBD1. This CDR3 spans 15 amino acids. V was clipped by 0 bases and J by 2 bases; unmatched bases: 4. Germline V gene data show CDR1 as SGHDT and CDR2 as YYEEEE. The CDR3 DNA is TGTGCCAGCAGCTTGGCAGGGGGCCTCCCCTACGAGCAGTACTTC. Translated, it gives CASSLAGGLPYEQYF.

The rearrangement links TRBV7-2 to TRBJ2-2; 7 bases are a match to TRBD1. The CDR3 is 15 residues long. J was trimmed by 5 bases and V by 5 bases; bases with no gene match: 8. CDR1 SGHTA and CDR2 FQGNSA come from the germline V gene. The CDR3 loop reads CASSPDRVSTGELFF. CDR3 sequence (DNA): TGTGCCAGCAGCCCCGACAGGGTATCGACCGGGGAGCTGTTTTTT. Together with reference TRBV7-2 and TRBJ2-2, the CDR3 gives the full variable domain: GAGVSQSPSNKVTEKGKDVELRCDPISGHTALYWYRQSLGQGLEFLIYFQGNSAPDKSGLPSDRFSAERTGGSVSTLTIQRTQQEDSAVYLCASSPDRVSTGELFFGEGSRLTVL.